Shown below are 8 T cell receptor beta chains from a single sample sequenced in a study of cytomegalovirus exposure and HLA in healthy donors (dated by TCRdb to about 2017). Receptors were amplified or captured by the immunoSEQ multiplex PCR assay. For the multiplex PCR, a mixture combining 60 forward primers for TCR Vbeta segments and 13 reverse primers for TCR Jbeta segments was used. TCRdb carries this immuneACCESS record with in-frame sequences only. Its versions omit some clonotypes, under half of them owing to an unresolved V gene in the studies checked, with the rest unexplained. Within this sample are roughly 130,000 clones, with around 65% of them counted one time only. The ten largest clones capture 1.5% to 1.9% of the sample. The specimen was PBMCs. Receptor source: a young man in good health and CMV-seronegative.

In its sample, this clone was seen a few times. The chain employs TRBV27 and TRBJ2-3, with D unresolved. V shed 4 bases and J shed 2 bases, with 4 bases lying between them. This CDR3 contains 12 residues. Germline V CDR1 and CDR2: MNHEY, SMNVEV (reference sequence). The DNA for the CDR3 is TGTGCCAGCAGTTATAACACAGATACGCAGTATTTT. This sequence encodes CASSYNTDTQYF.

The chain links TRBV9 to TRBJ2-2; the D gene is possibly TRBD2 (5 bases). V gave up 3 bases and J gave up 5 bases, with 17 bases separating them. The CDR3 covers 16 residues. The V gene's germline CDR1 is SGDLS and CDR2 YYNGEE. CDR3 region: CASSARTSTRTGELFF. CDR3 nucleotides: TGTGCCAGCAGCGCACGGACTTCAACCAGAACCGGGGAGCTGTTTTTT. Full variable domain (rest looked up from reference TRBV9 and TRBJ2-2): DSGVTQTPKHLITATGQRVTLRCSPRSGDLSVYWYQQSLDQGLQFLIQYYNGEERAKGNILERFSAQQFPDLHSELNLSSLELGDSALYFCASSARTSTRTGELFFGEGSRLTVL.

The gene calls are TRBV28 and TRBJ1-2, with 10 bases identical to TRBD1. This CDR3 has 17 amino acids. The trim removed 6 bases at V and 4 bases at J, leaving 14 bases unmatched. Per the germline V gene, CDR1 is MDHEN and CDR2 is SYDVKM. As DNA, the CDR3 is TGTGCCAGCAGACCTCTGACAGGGGGCGTTTCTCTCTATGGCTACACCTTC. This translates into CASRPLTGGVSLYGYTF.

The chain has TRBV27 and TRBJ2-5, with a possible D match to TRBD2 (6 bases). Germline CDR1 MNHEY, CDR2 SMNVEV (reference sequence). V shed 5 bases and J shed 5 bases, with 15 bases lying between them. There are 14 residues in the CDR3. In DNA, the CDR3 is TGTGCCAGCAGTGACGGGGGAGTAGGTGAGACCCAGTACTTC. Encoded protein: CASSDGGVGETQYF.

The genes are TRBV19 and TRBJ2-7, with 7 bases that match TRBD2. CDR1 LNHDA and CDR2 SQIVND come from the germline V gene (reference sequence). The J segment lost 2 bases and the V segment lost 4 bases, leaving 11 bases of the junction unmatched. The CDR3 contains 16 residues. CDR3 coding DNA: TGTGCCAGTAGTAGCCCCCGGGAGGCTACAACCTACGAGCAGTACTTC. It is translated as CASSSPREATTYEQYF.

The rearrangement uses TRBV9 and TRBJ2-7; TRBD2 aligns across 7 bases. V lost 5 bases and J lost 0; bases outside the gene matches: 5. The CDR3 covers 14 residues. Germline V CDR1 and CDR2: SGDLS, YYNGEE. For the CDR3, the DNA is TGTGCCAGCAGTAAAGGCGGGAGCTCCTACGAGCAGTACTTC. Amino acids: CASSKGGSSYEQYF.

The rearrangement links TRBV10-3 to TRBJ2-7; 13 positions match TRBD2. CDR3 length: 15 residues. The germline V gene has CDR1 ENHRY and CDR2 SYGVKD. With 6 bases clipped from V and 0 bases from J, the junction kept 2 bases outside the gene matches. CDR3: CAIRGLAGSSYEQYF. The CDR3 region has the DNA TGTGCCATCAGGGGACTAGCGGGGAGCTCCTACGAGCAGTACTTC.

CDR3 loop: CASSRPPSGSKSEQFF. For the CDR3, the DNA is TGCGCCAGCAGTCGCCCGCCTAGCGGGAGTAAGAGTGAGCAGTTCTTC. The chain has TRBV5-1 and TRBJ2-1; TRBD2 agrees at 10 bases. Germline V CDR1 and CDR2: SGHRS, YFSETQ. Trimming took 5 bases from V and 9 from J; bases not matched to a gene: 14. The CDR3 length is 16 residues.